This TCR beta chain emerged from a study of T cells in Graves' hyperthyroidism and ophthalmopathy (dated by TCRdb to 2018 to 2020). In terms of the full investigation: Peripheral blood was sampled at the time of initial diagnosis, prior to any treatment. To identify TCR V-J signatures that set the groups apart, the researchers used a discovery cohort of 100 patients, made up of roughly 40 with Graves' ophthalmopathy and about 60 with stable Graves' hyperthyroidism. An independent validation cohort of 18 to 20 hyperthyroidism patients and 17 patients who later progressed to ophthalmopathy tested prospective prediction of ophthalmopathy. The approximately 90 discovery patients were randomly split 7:3 into training and test sets. In addition, the study compared T-cell repertoires in thyroid tissue and in blood from a handful of Graves' hyperthyroidism patients. After blood sampling, hyperthyroidism patients were treated with methimazole at a starting dose of 30 mg daily, and ophthalmopathy patients were treated with high-dose intravenous methylprednisolone. According to the paper, TCR Vbeta CDR3 sequencing was carried out on 135 peripheral blood samples, which came from under 50 ophthalmopathy, under 85 hyperthyroidism and roughly 17 progressor patients. Paper-wide results and their limitations: In validation, the model predicted progression to ophthalmopathy a median of roughly 6.5 months before onset, with 70% to 71% sensitivity and roughly 77% specificity. A 13 V-J signature model separated ophthalmopathy from stable hyperthyroidism, with approximately 86% sensitivity and 81% to 82% specificity in cross-validation and 80%/75% in testing. Most expanded thyroid clonotypes (frequency above 0.001) were also found in blood, which suggests that blood repertoires may mirror thyroid immune responses. Sample size was not statistically predetermined, and investigators were not blinded to group allocation.

TCR beta CDR3 regions were amplified from RNA transcripts. The first round of RT-PCR for the TCR CDR3 was performed with the HTBI primer set and the Qiagen OneStep RT-PCR kit. The libraries were constructed in a second round of multiplex PCR and then size-selected and purified. Libraries were sequenced paired-end with 100 bp reads on an Illumina HiSeq2000. The original methods were these. Raw data were processed with SOAPnuke, discarding reads with adapters, uncalled bases, mean Phred below 15, or no exact constant-primer or identifier match. COPE v1.2.5 was used to merge high-quality paired reads, and clonotypes were defined as unique nucleotide sequences. MiTCR v1.1 was used to align clonotypes to the IMGT TRBV, TRBD and TRBJ reference segments. Analysis was restricted to V-J combinations with a frequency above 0.0001, which covered 99.2% of repertoires. The TCS score was defined as the ratio of F50 (clonal expansion) to E x V (chaos), calculated using BLOSUM62-based TCRdist between CDR3 peptides within each V-J. Welch's t-statistics and random forest reduced 514 V-J features to roughly 13, which were used in a naive Bayes classifier (R e1071). The public reads were quality trimmed at Q25 with fastp and then assembled into clones with MiXCR by TCRdb, keeping productive beta chains. Rows are combined by CDR3 protein, so each entry shows the most common genes and DNA. TCRdb, not the authors, supplied the V and J calls. The sample table lists a few hundred thousand distinct CDR3 sequences, 15% of them with a count of one. The ten most abundant clones make up less than 35% of the sample.

Stable Graves' hyperthyroidism was defined as the absence of progression to ophthalmopathy over 18 months of follow-up. The hyperthyroidism patients were between 18 and 65 years old and newly diagnosed, with a disease duration of less than 2 months. The study excluded patients with uncontrolled infections, other autoimmune diseases, pregnancy or lactation. Diagnoses were established on the basis of clinical symptoms, serum thyroxine and TRAb, thyroid ultrasound, and orbital computed tomography. PBMCs were separated from roughly 10 ml of fresh peripheral blood using Ficoll-Paque density gradient centrifugation. Total RNA was extracted using Trizol reagent, and RNA quality was assessed on an Agilent 2100 Bioanalyzer. This clonotype was observed many times. The clone's antigen remains unknown. There are no base qualities to consult, and no much larger clone falls within one base. The CDR1 and CDR2 encoded by the germline V gene are KGHSH and LQKENI. The V end gives up 3 bases and the J end 2 bases, leaving 10 bases in the junction not matched to a gene. The CDR3 covers 17 residues, taking in both the cysteine and the phenylalanine. This entry keeps only the CDR3 DNA: 51 bases, framed from base 1.

Sequenced sample: blood. The sequence came from a woman aged 25 to 39 with Graves' hyperthyroidism. This sequence uses TRBV18 and TRBJ2-3, with TRBD2 matching 8 junction bases. The DNA sequence is given as TGTGCCAGCTCACCTCTACACGCGGGAGGTACCACAGATACGCAGTATTTT. Its protein reads: CASSPLHAGGTTDTQYF.